Presented here are 6 T cell receptor beta chains from one specimen sequenced in a study of T cell responses to AZD1222 COVID-19 vaccine. Only in-frame clones appear in the TCRdb table, and some are missing; sequencing was by immunoSEQ multiplex PCR. The sample includes just over 150,000 clones, approximately 90% seen only once; the top ten take 1.5% to 2%. Here the sequenced sample was peripheral blood, taken on day 0 of AZD1222 vaccination. Receptors originate from an adult in good health.

The gene calls are TRBV2 and TRBJ1-5; D is unresolved. Per germline, CDR1 SNHLY and CDR2 FYNNEI. The CDR3 has 16 amino acids. V gave up 2 bases and J gave up 3 bases, with 14 bases separating them. The CDR3 region has the DNA TGTGCCAGCAGTGAAAAGAAAGGGCTCCACAATCAGCCCCAGCATTTT. Encoded protein: CASSEKKGLHNQPQHF.

The J gene is TRBJ1-4, the V gene TRBV28; the match to TRBD1 covers 7 bases. After removal of 5 bases from V and 7 bases from J, the junction contained 7 bases not matched to a gene. CDR3 length equals 14 residues. From germline, CDR1 is MDHEN and CDR2 SYDVKM. CDR3 bases: TGTGCCAGCAGTCTAGGGGGCCGGACTGAAAAACTGTTTTTT. It translates to CASSLGGRTEKLFF.

This clone was counted a single time. This chain uses TRBV4-3 with TRBJ2-1; the D is unclear. The CDR3 sequence is 13 residues long. Germline CDR1 is LGHNA and CDR2 is YSLEER. V was cut by 0 bases and J by 7 bases, with 7 bases left in between. The CDR3 DNA is TGCGCCAGCAGCCAAGATCTCGGGAATGAGCAGTTCTTC. This translates into CASSQDLGNEQFF.

This chain connects TRBV19 to TRBJ2-7, with unresolved D. Germline CDR1 LNHDA, CDR2 SQIVND (reference sequence). V lost 1 base and J 1 base, leaving 11 bases between the germline ends. This CDR3 spans 15 amino acids. In DNA form, the CDR3 reads TGTGCCAGTAGTATAGCCCAGTGGGGTTCCTACGAGCAGTACTTC. This encodes CASSIAQWGSYEQYF.

The chain employs TRBV27 and TRBJ2-7, with TRBD1 matching over 8 bases. Germline V gene data show CDR1 as MNHEY and CDR2 as SMNVEV (reference sequence). This CDR3 region has 16 residues. V shed 5 bases, J shed 11 bases, and the junction held 20 bases outside the gene matches. The DNA for the CDR3 is TGTGCCAGCAGTAAACGGACAGGGAGGTTGAGACGGGAAGAGTACTTC. The encoded protein is CASSKRTGRLRREEYF.

This rearrangement joins TRBV29-1 to TRBJ1-5; 9 bases align to TRBD1. V dropped 2 bases and J dropped 6; count of bases not matched to a gene: 8. CDR1 and CDR2 from the germline V gene are SQVTM and ANQGSEA. This CDR3 has 15 amino acids. CDR3 region: CSVERSTGGVQPQHF. The CDR3 DNA is TGCAGCGTTGAAAGATCTACAGGGGGCGTTCAGCCCCAGCATTTT. Looking up the rest from reference TRBV29-1 and TRBJ1-5 gives the full variable domain: SAVISQKPSRDICQRGTSLTIQCQVDSQVTMMFWYRQQPGQSLTLIATANQGSEATYESGFVIDKFPISRPNLTFSTLTVSNMSPEDSSIYLCSVERSTGGVQPQHFGDGTRLSIL.